The rows below give T cell receptor beta chains drawn from one sample of a study of blood T cell repertoires in COVID-19. Sequencing used immunoSEQ multiplex PCR; TCRdb keeps in-frame clones, though not all of them. Of around 500,000 clones in the sample, approximately 88% were seen once. Sequencing was performed on PBMCs or T cells enriched from blood (not recorded which). These receptors were collected from a woman aged 40 to 55 who had recovered from COVID-19. CDR3s include the opening cysteine and the closing phenylalanine or tryptophan.

j_gene: TRBJ2-2
v_gene: TRBV19
CDR3aa: CASSLRGLDTGELFF

j_gene: TRBJ2-7
v_gene: TRBV9
CDR3aa: CASSRRLAGEQYF

j_gene: TRBJ1-4
v_gene: TRBV19
CDR3aa: CASSPWTATEEKLFF

j_gene: TRBJ1-2
v_gene: TRBV5-4
CDR3aa: CASSSTTGKGGYTF

j_gene: TRBJ2-1
v_gene: TRBV9
CDR3aa: CASSVDGETYNEQFF

j_gene: TRBJ2-1
v_gene: TRBV7-9
CDR3aa: CASSFVASSEQFF

j_gene: TRBJ1-5
v_gene: TRBV19
CDR3aa: CASSYDRYSNQPQHF

j_gene: TRBJ2-1
v_gene: TRBV5-6
CDR3aa: CASSALRLLAVDEQFF

j_gene: TRBJ1-3
v_gene: TRBV6-2/TRBV6-3
CDR3aa: CASSYNRGSGNTIYF

j_gene: TRBJ2-1
v_gene: TRBV19
CDR3aa: CASSSESGTYNEQFF

j_gene: TRBJ2-5
v_gene: TRBV6-2/TRBV6-3
CDR3aa: CASSDGTSGGETQYF

j_gene: TRBJ1-5
v_gene: TRBV20-1
CDR3aa: CSASAGAQGLSNQPQHF

j_gene: TRBJ1-2
v_gene: TRBV4-3
CDR3aa: CASSQDQQDGYGYTF

j_gene: TRBJ1-2
v_gene: TRBV12-3/TRBV12-4
CDR3aa: CATLMGGGYGYTF

j_gene: TRBJ1-1
v_gene: TRBV24-1
CDR3aa: CATSRGSTTEAFF

j_gene: TRBJ1-1
v_gene: TRBV11-1
CDR3aa: CASSLTGGTEAFF

j_gene: TRBJ2-7
v_gene: TRBV10-3
CDR3aa: CATGQGKNYEQYF

j_gene: TRBJ2-1
v_gene: TRBV7-6
CDR3aa: CASSLEVRSSYNEQFF

j_gene: TRBJ2-7
v_gene: TRBV19
CDR3aa: CASSRLAGHEQYF

j_gene: TRBJ2-3
v_gene: TRBV11-2
CDR3aa: CASSLGAGGPIDTQYF

j_gene: TRBJ2-7
v_gene: TRBV19
CDR3aa: CASSGTIKWNEQYF

j_gene: TRBJ1-1
v_gene: TRBV20-1
CDR3aa: CSASAGPEAFF

j_gene: TRBJ1-5
v_gene: TRBV15
CDR3aa: CATSRDWGGYNQPQHF

j_gene: TRBJ2-1
v_gene: TRBV6-5
CDR3aa: CASRPGGGKEQFF

j_gene: TRBJ1-4
v_gene: TRBV12-5
CDR3aa: CASGWGQGAHEKLFF

j_gene: TRBJ2-7
v_gene: TRBV12-5
CDR3aa: CASGYLAGEQYF

j_gene: TRBJ1-5
v_gene: TRBV3-1/TRBV3-2
CDR3aa: CASSQNRGPQPQHF

j_gene: TRBJ1-3
v_gene: TRBV6-5
CDR3aa: CASSRSQQNTIYF

j_gene: TRBJ1-1
v_gene: TRBV19
CDR3aa: CASSILPSNTEAFF

j_gene: TRBJ2-1
v_gene: TRBV4-3
CDR3aa: CASSQDSQYNEQFF

j_gene: TRBJ1-2
v_gene: TRBV9
CDR3aa: CASSVTGLYGYTF

j_gene: TRBJ2-5
v_gene: TRBV25-1
CDR3aa: CASSDTSGQETQYF